This TCR beta chain was identified during a study of blood T cells in healthy people across ages. A second about 6 to 12 cycle PCR used barcoded and J-beta primers. No fewer than 3 million CDR3-containing paired-end reads came from each sample. TCRdb re-called the 5' RACE reads through MiXCR, storing one row per CDR3 protein. Here the sample spans hundreds of thousands of distinct CDR3 sequences, 29% being singletons. V lost 4 bases and J lost 4; bases outside the gene matches: 8. Germline V gene data show CDR1 as DFQATT and CDR2 as SNEGSKA (reference sequence). CDR3 size: 16 residues. Researchers isolated at least 6.5 million PBMCs per sample.

The V call is TRBV20-1, the J call TRBJ2-5, with 14 bases matching TRBD2. This receptor was identified in a woman of 80 years or more in good health. Sequenced: blood. The CDR3 DNA reads TGCAGTGCTACACCCGGGACTAGCGGGGGTTTAGAGACCCAGTACTTC. Protein sequence: CSATPGTSGGLETQYF.